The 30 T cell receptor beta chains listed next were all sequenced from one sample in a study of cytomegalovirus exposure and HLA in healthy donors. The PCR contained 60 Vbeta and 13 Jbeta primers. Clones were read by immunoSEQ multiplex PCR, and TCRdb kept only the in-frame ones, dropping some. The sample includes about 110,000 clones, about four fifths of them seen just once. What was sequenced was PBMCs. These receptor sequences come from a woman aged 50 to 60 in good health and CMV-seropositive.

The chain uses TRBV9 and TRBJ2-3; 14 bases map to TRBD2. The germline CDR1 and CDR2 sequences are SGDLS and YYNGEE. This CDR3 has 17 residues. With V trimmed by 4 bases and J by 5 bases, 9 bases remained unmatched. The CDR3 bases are TGTGCCAGCAGCCCGGGACTAGCGGGGGCCGGTAGAGATACGCAGTATTTT. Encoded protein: CASSPGLAGAGRDTQYF.

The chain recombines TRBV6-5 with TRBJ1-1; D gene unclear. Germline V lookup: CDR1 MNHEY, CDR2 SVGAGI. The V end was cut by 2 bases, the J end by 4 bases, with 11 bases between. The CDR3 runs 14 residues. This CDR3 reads CASSYRREGTEAFF. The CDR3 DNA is TGTGCCAGCAGTTACCGGAGGGAGGGCACTGAAGCTTTCTTT.

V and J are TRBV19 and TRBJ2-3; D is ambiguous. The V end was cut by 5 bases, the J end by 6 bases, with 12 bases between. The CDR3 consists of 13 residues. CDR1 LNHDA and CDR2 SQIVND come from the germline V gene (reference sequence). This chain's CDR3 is CASSLQPEDTQYF. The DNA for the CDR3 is TGTGCCAGTAGTCTTCAACCCGAGGATACGCAGTATTTT.

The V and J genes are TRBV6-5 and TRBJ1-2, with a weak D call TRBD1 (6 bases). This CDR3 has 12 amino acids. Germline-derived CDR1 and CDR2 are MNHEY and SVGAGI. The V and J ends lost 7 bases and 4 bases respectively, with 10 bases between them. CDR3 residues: CASTQGPYGYTF. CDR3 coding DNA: TGTGCCAGCACCCAGGGGCCCTATGGCTACACCTTC.

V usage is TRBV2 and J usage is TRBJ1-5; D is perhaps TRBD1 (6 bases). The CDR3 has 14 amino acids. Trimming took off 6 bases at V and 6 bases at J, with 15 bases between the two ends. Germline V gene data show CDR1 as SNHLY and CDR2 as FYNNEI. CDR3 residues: CASSEQGNGQPQHF. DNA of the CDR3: TGTGCCAGCAGCGAGCAGGGGAATGGTCAGCCCCAGCATTTT.

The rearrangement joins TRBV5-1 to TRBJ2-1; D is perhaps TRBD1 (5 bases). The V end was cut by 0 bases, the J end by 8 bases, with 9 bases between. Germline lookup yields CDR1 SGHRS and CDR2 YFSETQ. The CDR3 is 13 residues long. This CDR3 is CASSLEGVDEQFF. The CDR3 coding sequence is TGCGCCAGCAGCTTGGAAGGGGTGGATGAGCAGTTCTTC. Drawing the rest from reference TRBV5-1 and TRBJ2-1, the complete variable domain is KAGVTQTPRYLIKTRGQQVTLSCSPISGHRSVSWYQQTPGQGLQFLFEYFSETQRNKGNFPGRFSGRQFSNSRSEMNVSTLELGDSALYLCASSLEGVDEQFFGPGTRLTVL.

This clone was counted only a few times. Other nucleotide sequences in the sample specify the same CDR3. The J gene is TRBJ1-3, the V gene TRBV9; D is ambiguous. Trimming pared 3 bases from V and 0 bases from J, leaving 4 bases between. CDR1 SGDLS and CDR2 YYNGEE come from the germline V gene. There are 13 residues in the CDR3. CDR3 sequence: CASSDSSGNTIYF. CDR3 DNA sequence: TGTGCCAGCAGCGACTCCTCTGGAAACACCATATATTTT.

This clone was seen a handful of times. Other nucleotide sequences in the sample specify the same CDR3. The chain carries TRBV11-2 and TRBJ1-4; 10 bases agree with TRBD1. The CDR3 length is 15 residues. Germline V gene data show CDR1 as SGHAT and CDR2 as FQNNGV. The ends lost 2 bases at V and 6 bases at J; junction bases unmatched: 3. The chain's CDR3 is CASSLLGQGYEKLFF. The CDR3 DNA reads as TGTGCCAGCAGCTTACTGGGACAGGGGTATGAAAAACTGTTTTTT.

The CDR3 sequence is CASSQGQGARDGELFF. The DNA for the CDR3 is TGTGCCAGCAGCCAAGGACAGGGGGCAAGAGACGGGGAGCTGTTTTTT. V is TRBV4-2 and J is TRBJ2-2; 10 bases fit TRBD1. The CDR3 sequence is 16 residues long. Per germline, CDR1 LGHNA and CDR2 YNFKEQ. The V segment lost 1 base and the J segment 7 bases; nucleotides outside the gene matches: 6.

The CDR3: CASSFGLAREQFF. The CDR3 nucleotides read TGTGCCAGCAGTTTTGGACTAGCCAGAGAGCAGTTCTTC. The chain joins TRBV6-5 to TRBJ2-1; 8 nucleotides match TRBD2. Germline-derived CDR1 and CDR2 are MNHEY and SVGAGI. Germline trimming cut 4 bases from V and 10 bases from J; bases unmatched to any gene: 6. This CDR3 is built from 13 residues.

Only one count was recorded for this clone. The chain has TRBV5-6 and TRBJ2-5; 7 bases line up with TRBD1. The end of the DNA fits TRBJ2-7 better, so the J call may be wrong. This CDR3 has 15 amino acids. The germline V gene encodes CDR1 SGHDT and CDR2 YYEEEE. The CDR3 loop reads CASSNQGVVASEQYF. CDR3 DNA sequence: TGTGCCAGCAGCAATCAGGGGGTAGTAGCTAGCGAGCAGTACTTC.

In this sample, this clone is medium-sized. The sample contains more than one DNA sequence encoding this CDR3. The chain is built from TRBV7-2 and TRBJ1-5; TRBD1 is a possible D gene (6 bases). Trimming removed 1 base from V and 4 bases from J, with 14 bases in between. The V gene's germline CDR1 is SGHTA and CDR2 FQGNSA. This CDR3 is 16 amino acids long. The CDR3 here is CASSLELGARNQPQHF. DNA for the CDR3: TGTGCCAGCAGCTTAGAGTTGGGGGCGCGGAATCAGCCCCAGCATTTT.

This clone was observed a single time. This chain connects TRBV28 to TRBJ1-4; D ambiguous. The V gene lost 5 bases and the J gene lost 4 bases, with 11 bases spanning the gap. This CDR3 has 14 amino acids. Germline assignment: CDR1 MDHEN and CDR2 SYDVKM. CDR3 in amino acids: CASSSGPVNEKLFF. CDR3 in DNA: TGTGCCAGCAGTAGTGGCCCCGTTAATGAAAAACTGTTTTTT.

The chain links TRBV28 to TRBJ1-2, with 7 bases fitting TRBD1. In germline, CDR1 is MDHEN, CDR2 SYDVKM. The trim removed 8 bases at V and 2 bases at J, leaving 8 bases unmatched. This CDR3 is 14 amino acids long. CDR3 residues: CASHPPGQNYGYTF. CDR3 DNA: TGTGCCAGCCACCCCCCGGGACAGAACTATGGCTACACCTTC.

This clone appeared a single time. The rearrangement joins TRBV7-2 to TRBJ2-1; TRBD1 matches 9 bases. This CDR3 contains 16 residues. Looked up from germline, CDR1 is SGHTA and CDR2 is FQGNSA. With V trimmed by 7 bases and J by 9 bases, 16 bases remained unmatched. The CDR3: CASIAGTGTGLFEQFF. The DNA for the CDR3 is TGTGCCAGCATCGCGGGGACCGGGACAGGGCTTTTTGAGCAGTTCTTC. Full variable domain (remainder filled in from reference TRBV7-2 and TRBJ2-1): GAGVSQSPSNKVTEKGKDVELRCDPISGHTALYWYRQSLGQGLEFLIYFQGNSAPDKSGLPSDRFSAERTGGSVSTLTIQRTQQEDSAVYLCASIAGTGTGLFEQFFGPGTRLTVL.

In DNA form, the CDR3 reads TGTGCCAGCAGCACCCGACACAGCGAGCAGTACTTC. This sequence encodes CASSTRHSEQYF. The genes are TRBV21-1 and TRBJ2-7; the DNA was not compared with TRBD1, the D call given in the table. TRBV21-1 is a recognized pseudogene. This CDR3 comprises 12 residues.

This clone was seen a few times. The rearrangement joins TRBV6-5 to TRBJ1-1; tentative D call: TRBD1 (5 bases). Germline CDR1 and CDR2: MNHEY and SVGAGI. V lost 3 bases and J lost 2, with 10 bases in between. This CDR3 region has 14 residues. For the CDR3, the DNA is TGTGCCAGCAGTTATCAGGGTACAAACACTGAAGCTTTCTTT. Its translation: CASSYQGTNTEAFF.

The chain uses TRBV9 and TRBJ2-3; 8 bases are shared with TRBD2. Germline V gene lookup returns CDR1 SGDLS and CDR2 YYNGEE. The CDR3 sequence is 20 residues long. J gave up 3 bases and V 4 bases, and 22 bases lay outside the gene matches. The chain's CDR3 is CASSTLGLAGPSGSTDTQYF. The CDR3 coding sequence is TGTGCCAGCAGCACTCTGGGGCTAGCGGGCCCCTCTGGGTCGACAGATACGCAGTATTTT.

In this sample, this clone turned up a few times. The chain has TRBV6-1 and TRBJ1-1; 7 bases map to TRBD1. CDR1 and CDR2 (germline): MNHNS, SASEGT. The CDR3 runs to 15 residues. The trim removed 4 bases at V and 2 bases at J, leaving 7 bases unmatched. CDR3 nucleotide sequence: TGTGCCAGCAGTGCAGGACAGGCCCCTAACACTGAAGCTTTCTTT. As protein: CASSAGQAPNTEAFF.

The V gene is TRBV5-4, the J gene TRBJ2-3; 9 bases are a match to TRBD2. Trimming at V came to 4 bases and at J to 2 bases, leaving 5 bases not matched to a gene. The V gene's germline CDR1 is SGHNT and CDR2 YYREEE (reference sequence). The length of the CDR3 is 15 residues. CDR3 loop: CASSATSGPTDTQYF. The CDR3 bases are TGTGCCAGCAGCGCGACTAGCGGACCCACAGATACGCAGTATTTT.

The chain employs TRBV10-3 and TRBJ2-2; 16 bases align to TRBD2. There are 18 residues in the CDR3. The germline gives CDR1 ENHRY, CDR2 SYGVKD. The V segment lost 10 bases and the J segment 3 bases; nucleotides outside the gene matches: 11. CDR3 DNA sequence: TGTGCCAGCAGAAGCTTGGGACTAGCGGGGGGGTACACCGGGGAGCTGTTTTTT. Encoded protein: CASRSLGLAGGYTGELFF.

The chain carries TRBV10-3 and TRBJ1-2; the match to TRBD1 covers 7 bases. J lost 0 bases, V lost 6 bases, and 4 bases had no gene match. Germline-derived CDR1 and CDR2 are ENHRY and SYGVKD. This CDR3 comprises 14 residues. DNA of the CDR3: TGTGCCATCAGCCACGACAGGGCTAACTATGGCTACACCTTC. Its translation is CAISHDRANYGYTF.

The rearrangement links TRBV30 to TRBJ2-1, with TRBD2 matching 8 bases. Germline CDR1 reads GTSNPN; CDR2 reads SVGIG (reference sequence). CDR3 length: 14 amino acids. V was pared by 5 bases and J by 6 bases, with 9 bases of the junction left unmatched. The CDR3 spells CAWGPGGAGNEQFF. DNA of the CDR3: TGTGCCTGGGGACCGGGGGGGGCCGGCAATGAGCAGTTCTTC.

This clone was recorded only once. The CDR3 coding sequence is TGTGCCAGTAGTATACTGTGGGGACAGGGGACGGATCAGCCCCAGCATTTT. Protein: CASSILWGQGTDQPQHF. The chain recombines TRBV19 with TRBJ1-5; 10 nucleotides match TRBD1. The CDR3 extends over 17 amino acids. Unmatched junction bases numbered 9, after V lost 2 bases and J lost 5 bases. The germline V gene has CDR1 LNHDA and CDR2 SQIVND (reference sequence).

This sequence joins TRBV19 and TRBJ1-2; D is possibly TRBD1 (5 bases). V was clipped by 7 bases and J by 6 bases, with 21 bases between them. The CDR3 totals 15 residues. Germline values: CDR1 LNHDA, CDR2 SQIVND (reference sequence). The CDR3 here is CASTLRGLDPNGYTF. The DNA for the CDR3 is TGTGCCAGTACCCTAAGGGGACTGGACCCGAATGGCTACACCTTC.

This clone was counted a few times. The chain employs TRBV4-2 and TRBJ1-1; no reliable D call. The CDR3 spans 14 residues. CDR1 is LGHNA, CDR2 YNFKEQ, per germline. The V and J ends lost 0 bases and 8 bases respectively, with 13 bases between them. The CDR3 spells CASSQDIGSPEAFF. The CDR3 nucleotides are TGTGCCAGCAGCCAAGATATTGGCTCCCCAGAAGCTTTCTTT.

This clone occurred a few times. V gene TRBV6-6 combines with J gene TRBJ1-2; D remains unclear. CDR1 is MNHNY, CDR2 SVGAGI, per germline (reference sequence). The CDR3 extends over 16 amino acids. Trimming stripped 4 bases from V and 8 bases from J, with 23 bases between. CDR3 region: CASSSAVGGLGRGYTF. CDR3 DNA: TGTGCCAGCAGTTCTGCAGTGGGAGGGTTGGGGAGAGGCTACACCTTC.

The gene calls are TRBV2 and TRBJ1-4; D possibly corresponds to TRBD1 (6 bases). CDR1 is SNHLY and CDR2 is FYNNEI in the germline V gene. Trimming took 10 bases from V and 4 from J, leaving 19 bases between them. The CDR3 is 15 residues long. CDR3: CATKLQGLGNEKLFF. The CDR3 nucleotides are TGTGCCACCAAGTTACAGGGACTAGGTAATGAAAAACTGTTTTTT.

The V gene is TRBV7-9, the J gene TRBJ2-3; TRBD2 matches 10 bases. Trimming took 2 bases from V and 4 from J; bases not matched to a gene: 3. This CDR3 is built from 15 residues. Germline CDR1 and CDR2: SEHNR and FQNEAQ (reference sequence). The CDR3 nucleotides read TGTGCCAGCAGCTTAACTAGCGGGGACGCAGATACGCAGTATTTT. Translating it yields CASSLTSGDADTQYF.

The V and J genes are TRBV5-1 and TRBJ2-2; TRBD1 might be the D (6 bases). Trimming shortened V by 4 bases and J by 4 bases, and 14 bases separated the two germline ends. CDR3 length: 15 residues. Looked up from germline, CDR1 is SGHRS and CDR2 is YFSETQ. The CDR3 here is CASSNNRVGTGELFF. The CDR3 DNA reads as TGCGCCAGCAGCAATAACAGGGTTGGCACCGGGGAGCTGTTTTTT.